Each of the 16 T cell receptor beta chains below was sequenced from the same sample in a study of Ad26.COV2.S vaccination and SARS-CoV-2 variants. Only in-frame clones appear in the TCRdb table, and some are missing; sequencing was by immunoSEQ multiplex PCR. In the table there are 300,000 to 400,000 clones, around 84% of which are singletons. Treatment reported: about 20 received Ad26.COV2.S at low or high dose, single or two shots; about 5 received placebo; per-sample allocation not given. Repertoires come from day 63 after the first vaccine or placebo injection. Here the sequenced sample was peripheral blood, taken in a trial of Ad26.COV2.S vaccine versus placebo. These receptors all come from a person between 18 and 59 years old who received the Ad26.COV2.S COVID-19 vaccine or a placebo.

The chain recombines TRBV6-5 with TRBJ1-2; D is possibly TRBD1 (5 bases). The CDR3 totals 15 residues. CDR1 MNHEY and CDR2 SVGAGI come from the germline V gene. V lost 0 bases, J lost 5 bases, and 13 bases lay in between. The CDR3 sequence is CASSYSLGTEYGYTF. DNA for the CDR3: TGTGCCAGCAGTTACTCTCTAGGGACGGAGTATGGCTACACCTTC.

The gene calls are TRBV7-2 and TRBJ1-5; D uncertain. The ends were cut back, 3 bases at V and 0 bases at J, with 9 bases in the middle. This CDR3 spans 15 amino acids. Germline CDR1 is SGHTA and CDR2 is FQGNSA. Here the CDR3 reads CASSFTSNSNQPQHF. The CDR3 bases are TGTGCCAGCAGCTTTACGTCGAATAGCAATCAGCCCCAGCATTTT.

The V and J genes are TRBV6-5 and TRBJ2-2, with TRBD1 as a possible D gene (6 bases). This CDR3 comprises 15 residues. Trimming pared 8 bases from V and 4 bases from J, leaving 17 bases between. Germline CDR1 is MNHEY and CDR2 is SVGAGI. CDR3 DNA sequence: TGTGCCAGCGGGAGAGGGACAAAGTTCACCGGGGAGCTGTTTTTT. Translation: CASGRGTKFTGELFF.

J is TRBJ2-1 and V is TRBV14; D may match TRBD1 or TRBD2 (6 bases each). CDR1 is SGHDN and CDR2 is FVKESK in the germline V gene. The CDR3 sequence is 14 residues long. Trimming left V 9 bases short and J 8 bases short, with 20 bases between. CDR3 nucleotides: TGTGCCAGTTCAAGGGGGGCTCCCCGCCATGAGCAGTTCTTC. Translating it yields CASSRGAPRHEQFF.

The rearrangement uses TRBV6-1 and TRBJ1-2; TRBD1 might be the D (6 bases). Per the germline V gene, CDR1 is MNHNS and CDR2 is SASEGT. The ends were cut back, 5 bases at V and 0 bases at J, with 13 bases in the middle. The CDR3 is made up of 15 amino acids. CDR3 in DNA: TGTGCCAGCAGTCTCTCCAGGGGTACTAACTATGGCTACACCTTC. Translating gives CASSLSRGTNYGYTF.

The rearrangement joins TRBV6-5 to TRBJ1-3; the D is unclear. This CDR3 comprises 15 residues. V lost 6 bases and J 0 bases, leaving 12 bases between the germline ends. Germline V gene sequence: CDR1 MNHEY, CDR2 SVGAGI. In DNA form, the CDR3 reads TGTGCCAGCAGGTATAACAGCGGCTCTGGAAACACCATATATTTT. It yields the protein CASRYNSGSGNTIYF.

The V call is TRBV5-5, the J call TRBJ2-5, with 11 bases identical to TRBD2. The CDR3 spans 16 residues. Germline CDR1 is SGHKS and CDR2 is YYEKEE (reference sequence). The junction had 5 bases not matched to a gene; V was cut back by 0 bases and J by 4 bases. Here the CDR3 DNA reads TGTGCCAGCAGCTTGGGTAGCGGGGGGGCCCCAGAGACCCAGTACTTC. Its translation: CASSLGSGGAPETQYF.

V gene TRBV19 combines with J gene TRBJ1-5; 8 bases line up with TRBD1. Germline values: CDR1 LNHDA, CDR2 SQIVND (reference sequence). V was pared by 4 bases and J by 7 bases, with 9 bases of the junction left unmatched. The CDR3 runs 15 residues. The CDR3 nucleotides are TGTGCCAGTAGTACTCAAGGACAGGGATTGCAGCCCCAGCATTTT. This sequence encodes CASSTQGQGLQPQHF.

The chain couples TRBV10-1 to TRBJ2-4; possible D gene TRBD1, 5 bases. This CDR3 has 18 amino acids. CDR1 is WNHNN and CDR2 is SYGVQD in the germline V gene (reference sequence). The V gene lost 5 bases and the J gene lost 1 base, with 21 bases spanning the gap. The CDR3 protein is CASSYPATGQWAKNIQYF. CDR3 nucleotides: TGCGCCAGCAGTTACCCCGCTACAGGCCAATGGGCCAAAAACATTCAGTACTTC.

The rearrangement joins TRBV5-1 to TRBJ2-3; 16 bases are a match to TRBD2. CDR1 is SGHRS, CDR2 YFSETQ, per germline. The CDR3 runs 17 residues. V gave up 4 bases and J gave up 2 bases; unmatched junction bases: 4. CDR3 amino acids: CASSLGTSGGVTDTQYF. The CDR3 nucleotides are TGCGCCAGCAGCCTGGGGACTAGCGGGGGGGTCACAGATACGCAGTATTTT.

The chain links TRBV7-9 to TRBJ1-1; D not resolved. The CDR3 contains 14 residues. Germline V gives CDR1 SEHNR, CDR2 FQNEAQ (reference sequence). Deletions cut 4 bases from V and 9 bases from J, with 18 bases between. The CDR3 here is CASSSLHSPGKAFF. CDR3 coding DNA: TGTGCCAGCAGCTCCTTGCACAGTCCGGGGAAAGCTTTCTTT.

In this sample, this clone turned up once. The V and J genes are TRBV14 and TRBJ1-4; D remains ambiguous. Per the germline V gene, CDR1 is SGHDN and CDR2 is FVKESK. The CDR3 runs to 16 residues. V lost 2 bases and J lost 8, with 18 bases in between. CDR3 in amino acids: CASSQSFVGVYEKLFF. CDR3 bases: TGTGCCAGCAGCCAATCCTTTGTTGGGGTTTACGAAAAACTGTTTTTT.

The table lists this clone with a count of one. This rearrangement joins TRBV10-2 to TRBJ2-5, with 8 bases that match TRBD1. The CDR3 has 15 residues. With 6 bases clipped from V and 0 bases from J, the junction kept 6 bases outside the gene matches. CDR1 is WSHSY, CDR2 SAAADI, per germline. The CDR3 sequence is CASRDRGSYQETQYF. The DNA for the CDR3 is TGCGCCAGCAGAGACAGGGGATCGTACCAAGAGACCCAGTACTTC.

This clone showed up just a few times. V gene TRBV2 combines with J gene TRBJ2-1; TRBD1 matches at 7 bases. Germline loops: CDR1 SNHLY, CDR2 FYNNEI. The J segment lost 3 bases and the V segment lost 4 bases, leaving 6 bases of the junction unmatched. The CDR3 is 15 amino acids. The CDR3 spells CASSVRGLGYNEQFF. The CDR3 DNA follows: TGTGCCAGCAGTGTAAGGGGGCTCGGCTACAATGAGCAGTTCTTC.

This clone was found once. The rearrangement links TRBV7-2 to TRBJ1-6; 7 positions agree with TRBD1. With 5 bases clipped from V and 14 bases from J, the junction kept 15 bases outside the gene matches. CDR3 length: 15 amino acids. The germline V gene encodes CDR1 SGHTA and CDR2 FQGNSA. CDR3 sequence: CASSRWTGSSLTLHF. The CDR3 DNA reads TGTGCCAGCAGCCGTTGGACAGGCTCCTCGTTGACCCTCCACTTT.

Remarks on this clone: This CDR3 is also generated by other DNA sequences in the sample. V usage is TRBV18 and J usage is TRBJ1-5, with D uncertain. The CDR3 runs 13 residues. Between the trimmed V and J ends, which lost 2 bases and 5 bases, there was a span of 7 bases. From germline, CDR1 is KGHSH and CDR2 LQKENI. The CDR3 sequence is CASSPGVDQPQHF. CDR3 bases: TGTGCCAGCTCACCAGGGGTAGATCAGCCCCAGCATTTT.